The next 15 T cell receptor beta chains were all read from a single sample in a study of neurological immune-mediated disorders. Time point described: longitudinal time-point 1 (baseline). TCRdb re-called the 5' RACE reads with MiXCR, one entry per CDR3 protein. The table has 55,000 to 80,000 distinct CDR3 sequences, around 13% seen once. Sequencing used PBMCs. These receptors all stem from a female donor with HTLV-1-associated myelopathy (HAM/TSP).

This clonotype was observed many times. J is TRBJ2-7 and V is TRBV5-1; the D gene is possibly TRBD2 (5 bases). The length of the CDR3 is 13 residues. The germline CDR1 and CDR2 sequences are SGHRS and YFSETQ. V was trimmed by 3 bases and J by 2 bases, leaving 9 bases between them. The CDR3 sequence is CASSSSGAYEQYF. The CDR3 bases are TGCGCCAGCAGCTCATCCGGGGCCTACGAGCAGTACTTC. Variable domain in full (rest from reference TRBV5-1 and TRBJ2-7): KAGVTQTPRYLIKTRGQQVTLSCSPISGHRSVSWYQQTPGQGLQFLFEYFSETQRNKGNFPGRFSGRQFSNSRSEMNVSTLELGDSALYLCASSSSGAYEQYFGPGTRLTVT.

The J gene is TRBJ1-2, the V gene TRBV12-3 or TRBV12-4; D is ambiguous. The CDR3 runs to 14 residues. The germline V and J ends were trimmed by 1 base and 4 bases, with 10 bases remaining between them. In nucleotides, the CDR3 is TGTGCCAGCAGTTTAGGTGGTCGGGTCTATGGCTACACCTTC. Encoded protein: CASSLGGRVYGYTF.

Concerning this clonotype: It is likely a read error, because the conserved phenylalanine at the end of the CDR3 is missing. This chain connects TRBV5-1 to TRBJ2-7, with D hard to call. Germline lookup yields CDR1 SGHRS and CDR2 YFSETQ. This CDR3 is built from 17 residues. CDR3 DNA sequence: TGCGTCAGCAGCTTGTCACCTGAAGCCCGGAGCTCCTACGAGCAGTACTTA. Translating it yields CVSSLSPEARSSYEQYL.

This clonotype was seen at least ten times. This chain uses TRBV5-8 with TRBJ1-1; tentatively, D is TRBD1 (6 bases). CDR3 size: 15 residues. Germline values: CDR1 SGHTS, CDR2 YDEGEE. The ends were cut back, 1 base at V and 1 base at J, with 11 bases in the middle. The CDR3 nucleotides read TGTGCCAGCAGCTTGTCGGGACACCCGAACACTGAAGCTTTCTTT. Its protein product is CASSLSGHPNTEAFF. Supplemented by reference TRBV5-8 and TRBJ1-1, the full variable domain reads EAGVTQSPTHLIKTRGQQATLRCSPISGHTSVYWYQQALGLGLQFLLWYDEGEERNRGNFPPRFSGRQFPNYSSELNVNALELEDSALYLCASSLSGHPNTEAFFGQGTRLTVV.

In this sample, this clonotype turned up many times. This chain uses TRBV12-3 or TRBV12-4 with TRBJ1-1; maybe TRBD1 (6 bases). The ends were cut back, 1 base at V and 1 base at J, with 10 bases in the middle. The CDR3 sequence is 15 residues long. CDR3 protein: CASSLGTRGNTEAFF. The DNA of the CDR3 is TGTGCCAGCAGTTTAGGGACCAGGGGGAACACTGAAGCTTTCTTT.

This clonotype was seen repeatedly, ten times or more. The chain carries TRBV28 and TRBJ2-7; either TRBD1 or TRBD2 may fit D (5 bases each). This CDR3 region has 17 residues. Germline V lookup: CDR1 MDHEN, CDR2 SYDVKM. Trimming took 4 bases from V and 2 from J, leaving 21 bases between them. The CDR3 DNA reads as TGTGCCAGCAGTTCAATTGGGAGTGGGGGACCTCCCTACGAGCAGTACTTC. Translation gives CASSSIGSGGPPYEQYF.

This clonotype was observed at least ten times. The rearrangement links TRBV10-3 to TRBJ2-1, with TRBD2 matching over 10 bases. Germline values: CDR1 ENHRY, CDR2 SYGVKD. This CDR3 spans 13 amino acids. V was pared by 10 bases and J by 7 bases, with 7 bases of the junction left unmatched. CDR3 residues: CATSGGARNEQFF. In DNA, the CDR3 is TGTGCCACCAGCGGGGGGGCGAGGAATGAGCAGTTCTTC.

This clonotype was seen many times. The chain uses TRBV15 and TRBJ1-6, with 8 nucleotides matching TRBD1. The CDR3 spans 15 residues. The V gene's germline CDR1 is LNHNV and CDR2 YYDKDF (reference sequence). Losses at the gene ends were 1 base for V and 9 bases for J; bases not matched to a gene: 5. The CDR3 protein is CATSRAGQGSSPLHF. The CDR3 nucleotides are TGTGCCACCAGCAGAGCCGGACAGGGATCTTCACCCCTCCACTTT. The full variable domain, completed using reference TRBV15 and TRBJ1-6, is DAMVIQNPRYQVTQFGKPVTLSCSQTLNHNVMYWYQQKSSQAPKLLFHYYDKDFNNEADTPDNFQSRRPNTSFCFLDIRSPGLGDTAMYLCATSRAGQGSSPLHFGNGTRLTVT.

This clonotype has more than one count but fewer than ten. This chain connects TRBV5-1 to TRBJ1-4, with 7 bases identical to TRBD1. The CDR3 is 16 residues long. Germline CDR1 reads SGHRS; CDR2 reads YFSETQ. V lost 5 bases, J lost 0 bases, and 7 bases stayed unmatched. This chain's CDR3 is CASSRGQPATNEKLFF. CDR3 nucleotides: TGCGCCAGCAGTCGGGGACAGCCCGCAACTAATGAAAAACTGTTTTTT.

The chain uses TRBV12-5 and TRBJ2-3, with D possibly matching TRBD1 (5 bases). Between the trimmed V and J ends, which lost 6 bases and 0 bases, there was a span of 13 bases. CDR1 and CDR2 (germline): LGHNT, FRNRAP. The CDR3 runs to 15 residues. CDR3 in amino acids: CASGPQDVSTDTQYF. CDR3 nucleotides: TGTGCTAGTGGCCCACAGGATGTAAGCACAGATACGCAGTATTTT.

Turning to this clonotype: Just one base apart from a much larger clone, this may be a read error. The chain joins TRBV7-2 to TRBJ1-4; 8 nucleotides match TRBD1. The CDR3 runs to 16 residues. V shed 1 base, J shed 8 bases, and the junction held 9 bases outside the gene matches. The germline V gene has CDR1 SGHTA and CDR2 FQGNSA. The CDR3 DNA reads TGTGCCAGCAGCTTAGTGGGTCAGGGGGCCGGGGAAAAACTGTTTTTT. It yields the protein CASSLVGQGAGEKLFF.

The sample holds many counts of this clonotype. CDR3 residues: CASSLLYRGRNSPLHF. Here the CDR3 DNA reads TGCGCCAGCAGCTTACTCTACAGGGGGCGGAATTCACCCCTCCACTTT. The chain uses TRBV5-1 and TRBJ1-6; 9 positions agree with TRBD1. V gave up 2 bases and J gave up 7 bases; unmatched junction bases: 7. Looked up from germline, CDR1 is SGHRS and CDR2 is YFSETQ. The CDR3 runs 16 residues.

The sample holds many counts of this clonotype. This chain connects TRBV6-5 to TRBJ2-1; 10 bases are a match to TRBD1. CDR3 length: 14 amino acids. Germline V gene lookup returns CDR1 MNHEY and CDR2 SVGAGI. V shed 6 bases, J shed 8 bases, and the junction held 7 bases outside the gene matches. The CDR3 here is CASRGDRGRDEQFF. The DNA for the CDR3 is TGTGCCAGCAGGGGAGACAGGGGGCGCGATGAGCAGTTCTTC.

This rearrangement joins TRBV6-1 to TRBJ2-7; the D gene is possibly TRBD2 (5 bases). V shed 8 bases and J shed 0 bases, with 11 bases lying between them. The germline V gene has CDR1 MNHNS and CDR2 SASEGT. CDR3 length: 13 residues. This CDR3 is CASSRESSYEQYF. CDR3 nucleotide sequence: TGTGCCAGCTCCCGGGAAAGCTCCTACGAGCAGTACTTC.

This clonotype turned up a few times. The rearrangement links TRBV14 to TRBJ1-3; TRBD1 aligns across 7 bases. Germline CDR1 and CDR2: SGHDN and FVKESK. Trimming at V came to 1 base and at J to 5 bases, leaving 5 bases not matched to a gene. CDR3 length: 15 amino acids. This CDR3 is CASSQAGTVRNTIYF. Written as DNA, the CDR3 is TGTGCCAGCAGCCAAGCCGGGACAGTAAGAAACACCATATATTTT.